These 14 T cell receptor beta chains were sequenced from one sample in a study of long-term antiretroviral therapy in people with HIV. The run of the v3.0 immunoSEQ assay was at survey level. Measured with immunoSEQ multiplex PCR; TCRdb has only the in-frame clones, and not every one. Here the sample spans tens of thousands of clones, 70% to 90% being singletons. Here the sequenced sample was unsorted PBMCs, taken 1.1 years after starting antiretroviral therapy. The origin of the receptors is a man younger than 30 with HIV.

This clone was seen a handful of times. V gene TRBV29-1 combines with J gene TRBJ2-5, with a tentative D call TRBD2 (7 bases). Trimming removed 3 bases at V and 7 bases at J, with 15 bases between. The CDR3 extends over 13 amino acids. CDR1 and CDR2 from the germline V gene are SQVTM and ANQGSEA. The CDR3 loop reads CSVENRGAGTQYF. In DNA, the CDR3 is TGCAGCGTTGAGAATCGGGGGGCTGGGACCCAGTACTTC. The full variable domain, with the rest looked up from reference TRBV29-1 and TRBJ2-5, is SAVISQKPSRDICQRGTSLTIQCQVDSQVTMMFWYRQQPGQSLTLIATANQGSEATYESGFVIDKFPISRPNLTFSTLTVSNMSPEDSSIYLCSVENRGAGTQYFGPGTRLLVL.

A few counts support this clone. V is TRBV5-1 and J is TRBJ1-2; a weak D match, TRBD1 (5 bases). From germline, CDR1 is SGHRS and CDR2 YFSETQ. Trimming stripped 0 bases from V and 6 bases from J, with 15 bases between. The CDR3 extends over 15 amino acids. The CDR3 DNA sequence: TGCGCCAGCAGCTTGGTGGGAGAGGGGACGAATGGCTACACCTTC. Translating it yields CASSLVGEGTNGYTF.

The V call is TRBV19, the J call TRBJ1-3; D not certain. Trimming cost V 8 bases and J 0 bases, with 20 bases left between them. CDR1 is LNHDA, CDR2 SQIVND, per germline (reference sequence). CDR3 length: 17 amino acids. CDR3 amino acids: CASSEVQMLFSGNTIYF. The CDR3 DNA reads TGTGCCAGTTCTGAGGTACAGATGCTGTTCTCTGGAAACACCATATATTTT.

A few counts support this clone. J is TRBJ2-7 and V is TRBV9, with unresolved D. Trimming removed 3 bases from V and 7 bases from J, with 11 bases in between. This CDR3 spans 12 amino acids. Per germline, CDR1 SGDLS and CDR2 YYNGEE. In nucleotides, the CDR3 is TGTGCCAGCAGCGGTACATCCGGGGAGCAGTACTTC. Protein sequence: CASSGTSGEQYF. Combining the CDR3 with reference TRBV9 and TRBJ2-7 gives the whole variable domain DSGVTQTPKHLITATGQRVTLRCSPRSGDLSVYWYQQSLDQGLQFLIQYYNGEERAKGNILERFSAQQFPDLHSELNLSSLELGDSALYFCASSGTSGEQYFGPGTRLTVT.

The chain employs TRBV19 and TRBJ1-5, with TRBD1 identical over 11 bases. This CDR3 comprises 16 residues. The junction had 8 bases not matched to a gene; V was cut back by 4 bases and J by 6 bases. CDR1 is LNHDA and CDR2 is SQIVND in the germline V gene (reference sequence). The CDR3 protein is CASSTTGTGGFQPQHF. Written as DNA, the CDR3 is TGTGCCAGTAGTACAACCGGGACAGGGGGTTTTCAGCCCCAGCATTTT.

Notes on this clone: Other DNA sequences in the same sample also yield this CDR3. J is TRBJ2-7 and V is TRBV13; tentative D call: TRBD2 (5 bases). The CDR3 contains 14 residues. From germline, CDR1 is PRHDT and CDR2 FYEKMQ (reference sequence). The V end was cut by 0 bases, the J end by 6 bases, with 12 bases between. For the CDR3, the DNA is TGTGCCAGCAGCTTAGGGACTACTCCCGGCGAGCAGTACTTC. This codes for CASSLGTTPGEQYF.

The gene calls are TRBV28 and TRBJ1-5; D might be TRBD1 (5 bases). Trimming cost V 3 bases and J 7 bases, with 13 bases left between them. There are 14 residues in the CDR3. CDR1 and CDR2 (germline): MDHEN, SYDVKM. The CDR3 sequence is CASSFVPGNQPQHF. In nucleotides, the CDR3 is TGTGCCAGCAGTTTCGTCCCAGGGAACCAGCCCCAGCATTTT.

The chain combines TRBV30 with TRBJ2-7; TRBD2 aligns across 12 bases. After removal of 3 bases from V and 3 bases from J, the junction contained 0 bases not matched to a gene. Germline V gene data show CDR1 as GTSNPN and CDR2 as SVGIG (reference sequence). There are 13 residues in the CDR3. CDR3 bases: TGTGCCTGGAGACTAGCGGGAGGCTACGAGCAGTACTTC. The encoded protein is CAWRLAGGYEQYF.

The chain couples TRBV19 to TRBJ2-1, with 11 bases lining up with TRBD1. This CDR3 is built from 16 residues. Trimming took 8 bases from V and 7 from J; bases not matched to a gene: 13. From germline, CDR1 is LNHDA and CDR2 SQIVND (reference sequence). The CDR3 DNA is TGTGCCAGTTCCAACCCCCGGGACAGGGGGAAGAATGAGCAGTTCTTC. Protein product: CASSNPRDRGKNEQFF.

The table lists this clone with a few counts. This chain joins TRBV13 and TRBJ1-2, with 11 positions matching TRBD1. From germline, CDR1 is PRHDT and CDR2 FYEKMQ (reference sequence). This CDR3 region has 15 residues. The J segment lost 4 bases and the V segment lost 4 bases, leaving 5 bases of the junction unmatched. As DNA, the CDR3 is TGTGCCAGCAGCTCCTCCGGGACAGGGGGCTATGGCTACACCTTC. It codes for CASSSSGTGGYGYTF.

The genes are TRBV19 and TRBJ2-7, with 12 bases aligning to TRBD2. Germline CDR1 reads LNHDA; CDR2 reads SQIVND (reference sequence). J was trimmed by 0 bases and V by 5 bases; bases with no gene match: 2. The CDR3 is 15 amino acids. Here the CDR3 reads CASSGGLAGSYEQYF. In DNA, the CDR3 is TGTGCCAGTAGTGGGGGACTAGCGGGCTCCTACGAGCAGTACTTC.

Here the CDR3 DNA reads TGTGCCAGCACCATTGGGAGTAGCGGGGGGGACGGCAATGAGCAGTTCTTC. Its protein is CASTIGSSGGDGNEQFF. The rearrangement uses TRBV9 and TRBJ2-1, with 11 positions matching TRBD2. Germline V gives CDR1 SGDLS, CDR2 YYNGEE. This CDR3 contains 17 residues. The V and J ends lost 6 bases and 6 bases, in that order; junction bases with no gene match: 14.

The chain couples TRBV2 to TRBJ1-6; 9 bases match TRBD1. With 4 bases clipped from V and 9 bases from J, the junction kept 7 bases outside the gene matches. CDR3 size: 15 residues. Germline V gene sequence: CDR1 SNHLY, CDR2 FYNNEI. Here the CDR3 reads CASSADRGGSSPLHF. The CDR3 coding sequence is TGTGCCAGCAGTGCGGACAGGGGAGGAAGTTCACCCCTCCACTTT. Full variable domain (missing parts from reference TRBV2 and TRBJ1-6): EPEVTQTPSHQVTQMGQEVILRCVPISNHLYFYWYRQILGQKVEFLVSFYNNEISEKSEIFDDQFSVERPDGSNFTLKIRSTKLEDSAMYFCASSADRGGSSPLHFGNGTRLTVT.

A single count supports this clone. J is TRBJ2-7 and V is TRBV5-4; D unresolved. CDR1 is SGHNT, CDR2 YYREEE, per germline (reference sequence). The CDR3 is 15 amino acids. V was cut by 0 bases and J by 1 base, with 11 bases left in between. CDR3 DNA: TGTGCCAGCAGCTTGGGGTGGGCTAGTTCCTACGAGCAGTACTTC. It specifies CASSLGWASSYEQYF.